A selection of T cell receptor beta chains follows, all from one sample in a study of blood T cell repertoires in COVID-19. Assay: immunoSEQ multiplex PCR; the TCRdb copy retains only in-frame clones and omits some. Of approximately 58,000 clones detected, 65% to 90% appear once; the ten largest clones hold about 6%. The material sequenced was peripheral blood. The receptors come from a woman aged 55-75 years with acute or convalescent COVID-19. CDR3s include the opening cysteine and the closing phenylalanine or tryptophan. The order of the fields is V gene, D gene, J gene, clone size, CDR3 DNA, CDR3 protein. The D gene is left open where the match is weak. Where a row states a size, it is once, few, many or the class of an expanded clone; other rows omit it.

v_call: TRBV4-2; d_call: TRBD1; j_call: TRBJ1-4; clone_size: NA; cdr3_nt: TGTGCCAGCAGCCAAGGACAGGGGGCAACTAATGAAAAACTGTTTTTT; cdr3_aa: CASSQGQGATNEKLFF
v_call: TRBV20-1; d_call: NA; j_call: TRBJ1-1; clone_size: once; cdr3_nt: TGCAGTGCTAGACAGGTTGGAGCTTTCTTT; cdr3_aa: CSARQVGAFF
v_call: TRBV6-4; d_call: TRBD1; j_call: TRBJ1-6; clone_size: NA; cdr3_nt: TGTGCCAGCAGTATTACAGGGGGTTCACCCCTCCACTTT; cdr3_aa: CASSITGGSPLHF
v_call: TRBV7-9; d_call: NA; j_call: TRBJ2-3; clone_size: NA; cdr3_nt: TGTGCCAGCAGCTTAGGGCAGGGAATTGTCACAGATACGCAGTATTTT; cdr3_aa: CASSLGQGIVTDTQYF
v_call: TRBV18; d_call: NA; j_call: TRBJ2-7; clone_size: NA; cdr3_nt: TGTGCCAGCTCACCACCGATCAGTTTGACCTACGAGCAGTACTTC; cdr3_aa: CASSPPISLTYEQYF
v_call: TRBV9; d_call: TRBD1; j_call: TRBJ1-6; clone_size: once; cdr3_nt: TGTGCCAGCAGCTTCGGGCCCTGGGACAGTCAACCCCTCCACTTT; cdr3_aa: CASSFGPWDSQPLHF
v_call: TRBV5-4; d_call: NA; j_call: TRBJ2-2; clone_size: NA; cdr3_nt: TGTGCCAGCAGCAATTTGAGGGCGAACACCGGGGAGCTGTTTTTT; cdr3_aa: CASSNLRANTGELFF
v_call: TRBV12-3/TRBV12-4; d_call: NA; j_call: TRBJ2-5; clone_size: NA; cdr3_nt: TGTGCCAGCAGTTTTGGTCGGGAGACCCAGTACTTC; cdr3_aa: CASSFGRETQYF
v_call: TRBV16; d_call: NA; j_call: TRBJ2-6; clone_size: NA; cdr3_nt: TGTGCCAGCAGCCCCGACATAACTGGGGCCAACGTCCTGACTTTC; cdr3_aa: CASSPDITGANVLTF
v_call: TRBV6-5; d_call: TRBD1; j_call: TRBJ2-7; clone_size: NA; cdr3_nt: TGTGCCAGCATGGGTGACAGGGTATCCTACGAGCAGTACTTC; cdr3_aa: CASMGDRVSYEQYF
v_call: TRBV5-1; d_call: TRBD1; j_call: TRBJ2-1; clone_size: NA; cdr3_nt: TGCGCCAGCAGCATTTTACCGGGACAGGGAACCTACAATGAGCAGTTCTTC; cdr3_aa: CASSILPGQGTYNEQFF
v_call: TRBV27; d_call: TRBD1; j_call: TRBJ1-6; clone_size: NA; cdr3_nt: TGTGCCAGCAGTTTATTGGGACAGGGTAGGCTCAATTCACCCCTCCACTTT; cdr3_aa: CASSLLGQGRLNSPLHF
v_call: TRBV19; d_call: NA; j_call: TRBJ1-2; clone_size: once; cdr3_nt: TGTGCCAGTAGTACCCAAGGACAGCCAACAGTCACCTTC; cdr3_aa: CASSTQGQPTVTF
v_call: TRBV2; d_call: NA; j_call: TRBJ2-2; clone_size: NA; cdr3_nt: TGTGCCAGCAAGAGGGAATTCACCGGGGAGCTGTTTTTT; cdr3_aa: CASKREFTGELFF
v_call: TRBV4-2; d_call: NA; j_call: TRBJ1-4; clone_size: NA; cdr3_nt: TGTGCCAGCAGCCAAGAAGGGAGGGCAGGCCTCTATGGGGAAAAACTGTTTTTT; cdr3_aa: CASSQEGRAGLYGEKLFF
v_call: TRBV27; d_call: NA; j_call: TRBJ1-4; clone_size: NA; cdr3_nt: TGTGCCAGCAGTTTCCGGTCCGGGGATGAAAAACTGTTTTTT; cdr3_aa: CASSFRSGDEKLFF
v_call: TRBV20-1; d_call: TRBD1; j_call: TRBJ1-5; clone_size: NA; cdr3_nt: TGCAGTGCTAGTCTCCGGGACAGGGGGCCTACCCAGCCCCAGCATTTT; cdr3_aa: CSASLRDRGPTQPQHF
v_call: TRBV2; d_call: NA; j_call: TRBJ1-1; clone_size: NA; cdr3_nt: TGTGCCAGCAGGATGGACAGTGCATTGAACACTGAAGCTTTCTTT; cdr3_aa: CASRMDSALNTEAFF
v_call: TRBV5-6; d_call: NA; j_call: TRBJ2-3; clone_size: NA; cdr3_nt: TGTGCCAGCAGCTTGGGAGAGGTCAGGAGACTATTCACAGATACGCAGTATTTT; cdr3_aa: CASSLGEVRRLFTDTQYF
v_call: TRBV27; d_call: TRBD1; j_call: TRBJ1-1; clone_size: NA; cdr3_nt: TGTGCCAGCAGGAAAAGGACAGGGGGCGTTTCGGACACTGAAGCTTTCTTT; cdr3_aa: CASRKRTGGVSDTEAFF
v_call: TRBV1; d_call: NA; j_call: TRBJ1-5; clone_size: NA; cdr3_nt: TGCACCAGATCTGGCAGCAATCAGCCCCAGCATTTT; cdr3_aa: CTRSGSNQPQHF
v_call: TRBV2; d_call: TRBD2; j_call: TRBJ2-7; clone_size: NA; cdr3_nt: TGTGCCAGCAGGAGGGAGCGGGGCCCCACCTACGAGCAGTACTTC; cdr3_aa: CASRRERGPTYEQYF
v_call: TRBV4-1; d_call: NA; j_call: TRBJ2-7; clone_size: once; cdr3_nt: TGCGCCAGCAGCCAAGATGGTTCAGGCTCCTACGAGCAGTACTTC; cdr3_aa: CASSQDGSGSYEQYF
v_call: TRBV9; d_call: TRBD1; j_call: TRBJ1-2; clone_size: NA; cdr3_nt: TGTGCCAGCAGCGCGGCCCGGACAGGATTCTATGGCTACACCTTC; cdr3_aa: CASSAARTGFYGYTF
v_call: TRBV6-5; d_call: NA; j_call: TRBJ1-1; clone_size: NA; cdr3_nt: TGTGCCAGCCCTAGCACAATGAACACTGAAGCTTTCTTT; cdr3_aa: CASPSTMNTEAFF
v_call: TRBV10-2; d_call: NA; j_call: TRBJ2-5; clone_size: NA; cdr3_nt: TGCGCCAGCAGTGAGGGCGGGGGCGAGACCCAGTACTTC; cdr3_aa: CASSEGGGETQYF
v_call: TRBV6-5; d_call: NA; j_call: TRBJ2-7; clone_size: NA; cdr3_nt: TGTGCCAGCAGGACGCAGGGGCCTTCCTGCGAGCAGTACTTC; cdr3_aa: CASRTQGPSCEQYF
v_call: TRBV10-3; d_call: TRBD1; j_call: TRBJ1-1; clone_size: NA; cdr3_nt: TGTGCCATCAAACCGGGACAGGGCCGGAACACTGAAGCTTTCTTT; cdr3_aa: CAIKPGQGRNTEAFF
v_call: TRBV19; d_call: TRBD1; j_call: TRBJ2-1; clone_size: NA; cdr3_nt: TGTGCCAGTGGAGGCCCCCCCGGCAGGGGGAATAGAAATGAGCAGTTCTTC; cdr3_aa: CASGGPPGRGNRNEQFF
v_call: TRBV6-5; d_call: TRBD1; j_call: TRBJ1-4; clone_size: NA; cdr3_nt: TGTGCCAGCGGACAGGGCCTTAATGAAAAACTGTTTTTT; cdr3_aa: CASGQGLNEKLFF
v_call: TRBV5-1; d_call: NA; j_call: TRBJ1-3; clone_size: NA; cdr3_nt: TGCGCCAGCAAGCTGGTGTCTGGAAACACCATATATTTT; cdr3_aa: CASKLVSGNTIYF
v_call: TRBV4-2; d_call: TRBD1; j_call: TRBJ1-4; clone_size: NA; cdr3_nt: TGTGCCAGCAGCTTATCAGACAGGGGCGGTGAAAAACTGTTTTTT; cdr3_aa: CASSLSDRGGEKLFF
v_call: TRBV23-1; d_call: NA; j_call: TRBJ1-5; clone_size: NA; cdr3_nt: TGCGCCAGCAGTCAACCCACCAGGGGAGCGGGCAATCAGCCCCAGCATTTT; cdr3_aa: CASSQPTRGAGNQPQHF
v_call: TRBV5-5; d_call: TRBD1; j_call: TRBJ1-1; clone_size: NA; cdr3_nt: TGTGCCAGCAGCTTTGCAGGGGGGATCACTGAAGCTTTCTTT; cdr3_aa: CASSFAGGITEAFF
v_call: TRBV6-1; d_call: NA; j_call: TRBJ1-6; clone_size: NA; cdr3_nt: TGTGCCAGCAGTGGGGCCCCAGACAGCTCCTATAATTCACCCCTCCACTTT; cdr3_aa: CASSGAPDSSYNSPLHF
v_call: TRBV10-3; d_call: NA; j_call: TRBJ1-2; clone_size: NA; cdr3_nt: TGTGCCGCCGGACCGGGACTCCACCGCGCCGGCTATGGCTACACCTTC; cdr3_aa: CAAGPGLHRAGYGYTF
v_call: TRBV7-2; d_call: TRBD2; j_call: TRBJ2-1; clone_size: NA; cdr3_nt: TGTGCCAGCAGCTTAGGCCTAGCGGGCGGAGGAGAGCAGTTCTTC; cdr3_aa: CASSLGLAGGGEQFF
v_call: TRBV5-1; d_call: NA; j_call: TRBJ2-6; clone_size: NA; cdr3_nt: TGCGCCAGCGGAAGGGGCGGTGGGGCCAACGTCCTGACTTTC; cdr3_aa: CASGRGGGANVLTF
v_call: TRBV5-1; d_call: NA; j_call: TRBJ1-1; clone_size: once; cdr3_nt: TGCGCCAGCAGCTTGGGTCAGGTTAACACTGAAGCTTTCTTT; cdr3_aa: CASSLGQVNTEAFF
v_call: TRBV5-1; d_call: TRBD2; j_call: TRBJ2-1; clone_size: NA; cdr3_nt: TGCGCCAGCAGCGATCGGGGGGGCGGGAGCGGTGAGCAGTTCTTC; cdr3_aa: CASSDRGGGSGEQFF
v_call: TRBV9; d_call: TRBD1; j_call: TRBJ1-2; clone_size: NA; cdr3_nt: TGTGCCAGCAGCGTAGGCGGGACAGCGTATGGCTACACCTTC; cdr3_aa: CASSVGGTAYGYTF
v_call: TRBV19; d_call: NA; j_call: TRBJ1-1; clone_size: NA; cdr3_nt: TGTGCCAGTAGTATGCAGGGAACCATGAACACTGAAGCTTTCTTT; cdr3_aa: CASSMQGTMNTEAFF
v_call: TRBV7-3; d_call: TRBD1; j_call: TRBJ1-1; clone_size: NA; cdr3_nt: TGTGCCAGCAGCCGGACAGGGACGAACACTGAAGCTTTCTTT; cdr3_aa: CASSRTGTNTEAFF
v_call: TRBV19; d_call: NA; j_call: TRBJ1-4; clone_size: few; cdr3_nt: TGTGCCAGTAGTGCCGCGGGCACGTTCAGGGGAAAACTGTTTTTT; cdr3_aa: CASSAAGTFRGKLFF
v_call: TRBV5-4; d_call: NA; j_call: TRBJ2-5; clone_size: NA; cdr3_nt: TGTGCCAGCAGCTTAGACAGGGGAGGCGGGAGAGAGACCCAGTACTTC; cdr3_aa: CASSLDRGGGRETQYF
v_call: TRBV6-1; d_call: NA; j_call: TRBJ1-5; clone_size: NA; cdr3_nt: TGTGCCAGCAGTGAGAGCAGGAGCAATCAGCCCCAGCATTTT; cdr3_aa: CASSESRSNQPQHF
v_call: TRBV18; d_call: TRBD1; j_call: TRBJ1-5; clone_size: NA; cdr3_nt: TGTGCCAGCTCACCAGACAGGGTGTGGCCCCAGCATTTT; cdr3_aa: CASSPDRVWPQHF
v_call: TRBV27; d_call: TRBD2; j_call: TRBJ2-3; clone_size: few; cdr3_nt: TGTGCCAGCAGTTCAAGGAGCGGGGGCTTCACAGATACGCAGTATTTT; cdr3_aa: CASSSRSGGFTDTQYF
v_call: TRBV2; d_call: NA; j_call: TRBJ2-5; clone_size: NA; cdr3_nt: TGTGCCAGCACAGGGGCCGCTACCATCGGAGAGACCCAGTACTTC; cdr3_aa: CASTGAATIGETQYF
v_call: TRBV30; d_call: TRBD1; j_call: TRBJ1-2; clone_size: once; cdr3_nt: TGTGCCTGGGGGACAGGGGCCAACTATGGCTACACCTTC; cdr3_aa: CAWGTGANYGYTF
v_call: TRBV19; d_call: TRBD1; j_call: TRBJ1-5; clone_size: NA; cdr3_nt: TGTGCCAGTTCGGACAGGAACAATCAGCCCCAGCATTTT; cdr3_aa: CASSDRNNQPQHF
v_call: TRBV6-5; d_call: TRBD1; j_call: TRBJ1-1; clone_size: NA; cdr3_nt: TGTGCCAGCAGGGGCACCGGGACAGGGGACACTGAAGCTTTCTTT; cdr3_aa: CASRGTGTGDTEAFF
v_call: TRBV30; d_call: NA; j_call: TRBJ1-1; clone_size: once; cdr3_nt: TGTGCCTGGAGTGGCCCCCCCCTAGGGGTGAACACTGAAGCTTTCTTT; cdr3_aa: CAWSGPPLGVNTEAFF
v_call: TRBV9; d_call: TRBD1; j_call: TRBJ2-1; clone_size: NA; cdr3_nt: TGTGCCAGCAGCGTTGGGACAGGGCCAAATGAGCAGTTCTTC; cdr3_aa: CASSVGTGPNEQFF